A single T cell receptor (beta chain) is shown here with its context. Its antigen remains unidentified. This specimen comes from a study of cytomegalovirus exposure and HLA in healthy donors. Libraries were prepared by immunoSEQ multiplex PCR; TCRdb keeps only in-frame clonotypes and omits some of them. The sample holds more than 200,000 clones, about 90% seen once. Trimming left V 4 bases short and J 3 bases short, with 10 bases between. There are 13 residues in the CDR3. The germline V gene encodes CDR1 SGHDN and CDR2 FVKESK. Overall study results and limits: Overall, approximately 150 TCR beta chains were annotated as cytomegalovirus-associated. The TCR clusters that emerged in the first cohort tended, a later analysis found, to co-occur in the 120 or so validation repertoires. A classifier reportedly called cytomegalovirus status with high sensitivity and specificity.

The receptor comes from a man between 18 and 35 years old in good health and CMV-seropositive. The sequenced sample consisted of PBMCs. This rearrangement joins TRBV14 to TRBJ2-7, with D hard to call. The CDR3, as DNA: TGTGCCAGCAGCCCCACGAGTGGCTACGAGCAGTACTTC. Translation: CASSPTSGYEQYF.